A single sample gave rise to the 15 T cell receptor beta chains below, sequenced in a study of human T cells and chemical hapten exposure. Time point reported: pre-sensitization, week 0. Sample treatment: therapeutic diphenylcyclopropenone sensitization with weekly scalp DPC. Via MiXCR, TCRdb re-called the RACE reads, giving one row per CDR3 protein. The repertoire has about 87,000 distinct CDR3 sequences, 9.6% of them found once; the top ten carry around 3.6%. The material was whole blood, obtained in connection with sensitization to the hapten diphenylcyclopropenone (DPC). The receptors stem from a woman between 35 and 50 years old with alopecia areata. Some clones in this sample may be carry-over from other donors' samples.

In this sample, this clonotype turned up many times. This rearrangement joins TRBV6-5 to TRBJ2-7, with D perhaps TRBD2 (6 bases). V was shortened by 0 bases and J by 0 bases, with 9 bases between the two germline ends. The V gene's germline CDR1 is MNHEY and CDR2 SVGAGI. CDR3 length equals 15 residues. The CDR3 sequence: CASSYSYGGSYEQYF. CDR3 nucleotides: TGTGCCAGCAGTTACTCCTACGGGGGCTCCTACGAGCAGTACTTC.

This clonotype occurred a few times. This chain joins TRBV12-3 or TRBV12-4 and TRBJ2-1, with TRBD2 matching 11 bases. This CDR3 region has 15 residues. Unmatched junction bases numbered 6, after V lost 6 bases and J lost 5 bases. DNA for the CDR3: TGTGCCAGCAGCCTTAGCGGGGGGGCCCACAATGAGCAGTTCTTC. It codes for CASSLSGGAHNEQFF.

This clonotype was observed a few times. The chain carries TRBV12-3 or TRBV12-4 and TRBJ1-5; a weak D match, TRBD1 (5 bases). V lost 5 bases to trimming and J lost 0 bases, with 11 bases between them. The CDR3 contains 15 residues. CDR3 protein: CASSPRDYSNQPQHF. Written as DNA, the CDR3 is TGTGCCAGCAGTCCGCGGGACTATAGCAATCAGCCCCAGCATTTT.

This clonotype was detected only a few times. The chain has TRBV7-9 and TRBJ2-1; 8 nucleotides agree with TRBD2. Germline V gene data show CDR1 as SEHNR and CDR2 as FQNEAQ (reference sequence). V gave up 2 bases and J gave up 2 bases; unmatched junction bases: 17. The CDR3 covers 20 residues. In nucleotides, the CDR3 is TGTGCCAGCAGCTTATATCCCGGGAGGGGCGCGGGGGGCCCCTACAATGAGCAGTTCTTC. Translation gives CASSLYPGRGAGGPYNEQFF.

This clonotype turned up a few times. The rearrangement joins TRBV12-3 or TRBV12-4 to TRBJ2-7, with TRBD2 matching over 14 bases. The ends lost 5 bases at V and 1 base at J; junction bases unmatched: 19. The CDR3 contains 21 residues. The CDR3 here is CASSRSPGTSGGPPISYEQYF. The CDR3 nucleotides are TGTGCCAGCAGTCGATCACCCGGGACTAGCGGGGGACCCCCTATTTCCTACGAGCAGTACTTC.

This rearrangement joins TRBV14 to TRBJ2-1; D not certain. The CDR3 sequence is 14 residues long. V was shortened by 1 base and J by 7 bases, with 11 bases between the two germline ends. Germline V lookup: CDR1 SGHDN, CDR2 FVKESK. In nucleotides, the CDR3 is TGTGCCAGCAGCCAAGGAACGGTACGTAATGAGCAGTTCTTC. Protein sequence: CASSQGTVRNEQFF.

This clonotype appeared many times. This chain uses TRBV7-6 with TRBJ1-1, with D uncertain. Germline V gene sequence: CDR1 SGHVS, CDR2 FNYEAQ. CDR3 length: 16 amino acids. With 0 bases removed from V and 1 base from J, the gap between germline ends came to 12 bases. DNA of the CDR3: TGTGCCAGCAGCTTAGCCCCCGCAGGAGCGAACACTGAAGCTTTCTTT. This translates into CASSLAPAGANTEAFF.

The rearrangement joins TRBV27 to TRBJ2-7; perhaps TRBD1 as D (6 bases). V was trimmed by 6 bases and J by 5 bases, leaving 14 bases between them. The CDR3 is made up of 13 amino acids. Germline CDR1 is MNHEY and CDR2 is SMNVEV (reference sequence). CDR3 bases: TGTGCCAGCAGCCTACAGGGTACCAACGAGCAGTACTTC. It specifies CASSLQGTNEQYF.

This CDR3 reads CASSQDGAGGLTDTQYF. DNA for the CDR3: TGTGCCAGCAGCCAAGACGGCGCGGGGGGACTCACAGATACGCAGTATTTT. J is TRBJ2-3 and V is TRBV14; 8 bases map to TRBD2. V trimming: 0 bases; J trimming: 2 bases; junction bases outside the gene matches: 7. This CDR3 contains 17 residues. Germline V gene lookup returns CDR1 SGHDN and CDR2 FVKESK. The full variable domain, completed using reference TRBV14 and TRBJ2-3, is EAGVTQFPSHSVIEKGQTVTLRCDPISGHDNLYWYRRVMGKEIKFLLHFVKESKQDESGMPNNRFLAERTGGTYSTLKVQPAELEDSGVYFCASSQDGAGGLTDTQYFGPGTRLTVL.

Only a few counts were recorded for this clonotype. V is TRBV5-1 and J is TRBJ2-7; TRBD1 agrees at 7 bases. CDR1 is SGHRS, CDR2 YFSETQ, per germline. The CDR3 runs 15 residues. Unmatched junction bases numbered 9, after V lost 3 bases and J lost 3 bases. CDR3 bases: TGCGCCAGCAGCTCGACGGTGGGACAGAGCTACGAGCAGTACTTC. It yields the protein CASSSTVGQSYEQYF.

This clonotype appeared a few times. The chain combines TRBV6-2 or TRBV6-3 with TRBJ1-5; D might be TRBD1 (5 bases). V was pared by 7 bases and J by 2 bases, with 21 bases between. Germline values: CDR1 MNHEY, CDR2 SVGEGT. CDR3 length equals 17 residues. This CDR3 reads CASTEPPWDLGNQPQHF. The CDR3, as DNA: TGTGCCAGCACCGAACCGCCGTGGGACCTAGGCAATCAGCCCCAGCATTTT.

The chain recombines TRBV7-9 with TRBJ2-7; the match to TRBD1 covers 7 bases. The J segment lost 6 bases and the V segment lost 5 bases, leaving 16 bases of the junction unmatched. Germline CDR1 is SEHNR and CDR2 is FQNEAQ (reference sequence). This CDR3 has 16 residues. The CDR3 bases are TGTGCCAGCAGCGGGACAACCGGGACAGCTGCTCTCGAGCAGTACTTC. The encoded protein is CASSGTTGTAALEQYF.

In this sample, this clonotype turned up a few times. The chain is built from TRBV7-2 and TRBJ2-4, with D uncertain. There are 16 residues in the CDR3. Germline CDR1 is SGHTA and CDR2 is FQGNSA. V was shortened by 5 bases and J by 9 bases, with 23 bases between the two germline ends. The CDR3 spells CASSIRSSRSSTIQYF. The CDR3 nucleotides read TGTGCCAGCAGCATCCGTTCCTCTCGAAGTAGCACCATTCAGTACTTC.

This clonotype showed up many times. The chain combines TRBV11-1 with TRBJ1-6; 9 bases agree with TRBD1. The length of the CDR3 is 15 residues. Trimming removed 4 bases from V and 7 bases from J; junction bases left unmatched: 5. Germline CDR1 reads SGHAT; CDR2 reads FQDESV (reference sequence). The CDR3 bases are TGTGCCAGCAGCTCCTCCGGGACAGGGAATTCACCCCTCCACTTT. Translation gives CASSSSGTGNSPLHF.

The V and J genes are TRBV6-2 or TRBV6-3 and TRBJ2-1; TRBD2 aligns across 9 bases. Germline CDR1 and CDR2: MNHEY and SVGEGT. V shed 2 bases and J 3 bases; nucleotides not matched to a gene: 5. This CDR3 has 16 residues. The CDR3 spells CASSYPSSGDYNEQFF. The CDR3 region has the DNA TGTGCCAGCAGTTACCCCTCTAGCGGGGACTACAATGAGCAGTTCTTC.